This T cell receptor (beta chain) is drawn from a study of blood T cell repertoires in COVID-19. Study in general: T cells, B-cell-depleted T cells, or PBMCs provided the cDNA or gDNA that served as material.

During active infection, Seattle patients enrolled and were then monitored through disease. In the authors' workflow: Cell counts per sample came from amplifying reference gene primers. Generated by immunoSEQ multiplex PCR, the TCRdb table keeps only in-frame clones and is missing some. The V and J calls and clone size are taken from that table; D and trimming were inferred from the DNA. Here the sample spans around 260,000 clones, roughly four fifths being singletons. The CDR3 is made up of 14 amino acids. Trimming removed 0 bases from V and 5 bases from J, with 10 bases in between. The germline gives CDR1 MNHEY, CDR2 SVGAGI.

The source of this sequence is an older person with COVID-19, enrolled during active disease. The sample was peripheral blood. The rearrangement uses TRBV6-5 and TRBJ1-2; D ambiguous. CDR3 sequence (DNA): TGTGCCAGCAGTTACTCGAACGGGGTATATGGCTACACCTTC. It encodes CASSYSNGVYGYTF.